This T cell receptor (beta chain) is drawn from a study of blood T cell repertoires in COVID-19. Study as a whole: The United States, Italy and Spain supplied acute and convalescent COVID-19 samples. Sample material is recorded as cDNA or gDNA derived from T cells, B-cell-depleted T cells, or PBMCs.

Original methodology: Amplification from reference gene primers served as the basis for estimated nucleated cell counts. Profiled with immunoSEQ multiplex PCR; TCRdb holds only in-frame clones, not every one. D and trimming come from the DNA, and the V and J calls and clone size come from that table. The repertoire consists of 150,000 or so clones, with approximately 86% occurring once and the leading ten covering roughly 8%. The CDR3 runs 13 residues. Deletions cut 4 bases from V and 4 bases from J, with 10 bases between. Per the germline V gene, CDR1 is SGHNT and CDR2 is YENEEA. Material: peripheral blood. V is TRBV11-3 and J is TRBJ2-5, with D unclear. This receptor was obtained from a man between 60 and 75 years old with acute or convalescent COVID-19. This CDR3 reads CASSYSIRETQYF. In DNA form, the CDR3 reads TGTGCCAGCAGCTACTCTATCCGAGAGACCCAGTACTTC.